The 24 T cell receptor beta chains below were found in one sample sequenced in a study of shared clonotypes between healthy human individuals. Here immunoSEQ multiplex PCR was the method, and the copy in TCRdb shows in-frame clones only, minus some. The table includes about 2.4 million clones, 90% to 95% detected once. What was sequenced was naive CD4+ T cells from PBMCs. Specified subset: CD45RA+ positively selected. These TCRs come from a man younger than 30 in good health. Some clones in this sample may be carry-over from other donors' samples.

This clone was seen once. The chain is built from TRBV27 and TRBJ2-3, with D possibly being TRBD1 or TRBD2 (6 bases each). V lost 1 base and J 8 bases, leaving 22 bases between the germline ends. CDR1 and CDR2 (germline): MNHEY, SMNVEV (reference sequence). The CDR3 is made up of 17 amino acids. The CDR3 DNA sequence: TGTGCCAGCAGTTTATTACAGGGAGGTCCTACGGAGAGTACGCAGTATTTT. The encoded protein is CASSLLQGGPTESTQYF.

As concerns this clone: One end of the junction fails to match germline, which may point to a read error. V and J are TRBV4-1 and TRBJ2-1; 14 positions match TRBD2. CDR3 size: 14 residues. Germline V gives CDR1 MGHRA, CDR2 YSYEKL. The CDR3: CASSQDSTSGRGLF. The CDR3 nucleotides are TGCGCCAGCAGCCAAGATTCGACTAGCGGGAGGGGGCTCTTC.

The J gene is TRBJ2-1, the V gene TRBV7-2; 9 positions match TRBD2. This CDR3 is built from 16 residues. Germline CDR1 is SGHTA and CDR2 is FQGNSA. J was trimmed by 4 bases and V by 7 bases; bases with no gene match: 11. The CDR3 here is CASTQGGGRAYNEQFF. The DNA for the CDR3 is TGTGCCAGCACCCAGGGGGGCGGGAGGGCGTACAATGAGCAGTTCTTC.

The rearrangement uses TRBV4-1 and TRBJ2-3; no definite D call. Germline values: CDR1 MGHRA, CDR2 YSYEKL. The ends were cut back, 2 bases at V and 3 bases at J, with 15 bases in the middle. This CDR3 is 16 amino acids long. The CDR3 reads CASSQRFAVGTDTQYF. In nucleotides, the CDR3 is TGCGCCAGCAGCCAAAGGTTTGCCGTTGGAACAGATACGCAGTATTTT.

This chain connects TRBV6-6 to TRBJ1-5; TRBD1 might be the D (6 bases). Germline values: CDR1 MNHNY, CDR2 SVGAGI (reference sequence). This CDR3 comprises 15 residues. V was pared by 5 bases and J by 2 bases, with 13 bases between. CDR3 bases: TGTGCCAGCAGTCGCGAACAGGGAGGCAATCAGCCCCAGCATTTT. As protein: CASSREQGGNQPQHF.

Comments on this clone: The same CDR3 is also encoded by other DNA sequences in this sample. The CDR3 nucleotides read TGTGCCAGCAGCTTAGGGACAGCCAACACTGAAGCTTTCTTT. Protein product: CASSLGTANTEAFF. V usage is TRBV5-4 and J usage is TRBJ1-1, with 7 bases identical to TRBD1. Germline values: CDR1 SGHNT, CDR2 YYREEE (reference sequence). V gave up 2 bases and J gave up 2 bases; unmatched junction bases: 3. The CDR3 is made up of 14 amino acids.

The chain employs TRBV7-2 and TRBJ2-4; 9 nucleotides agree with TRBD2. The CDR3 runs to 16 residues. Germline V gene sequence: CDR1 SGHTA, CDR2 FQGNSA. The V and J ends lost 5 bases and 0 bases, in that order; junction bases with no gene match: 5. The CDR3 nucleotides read TGTGCCAGCAGCCCCGGACTAGCGTTAGCCAAAAACATTCAGTACTTC. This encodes CASSPGLALAKNIQYF.

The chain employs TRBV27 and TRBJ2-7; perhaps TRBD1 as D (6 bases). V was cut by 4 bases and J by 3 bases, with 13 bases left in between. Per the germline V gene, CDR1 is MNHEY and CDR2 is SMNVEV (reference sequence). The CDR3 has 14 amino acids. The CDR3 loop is CASSSLETGYEQYF. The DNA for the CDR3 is TGTGCCAGCAGTTCCCTTGAGACAGGCTACGAGCAGTACTTC.

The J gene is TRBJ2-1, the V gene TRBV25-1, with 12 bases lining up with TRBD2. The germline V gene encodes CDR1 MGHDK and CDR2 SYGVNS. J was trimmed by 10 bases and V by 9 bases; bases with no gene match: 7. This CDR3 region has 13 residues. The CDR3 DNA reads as TGTGCCAGTGGACTAGCGGGACTTGGAGAGCAGTTCTTC. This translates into CASGLAGLGEQFF. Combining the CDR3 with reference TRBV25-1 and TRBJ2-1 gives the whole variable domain EADIYQTPRYLVIGTGKKITLECSQTMGHDKMYWYQQDPGMELHLIHYSYGVNSTEKGDLSSESTVSRIRTEHFPLTLESARPSHTSQYLCASGLAGLGEQFFGPGTRLTVL.

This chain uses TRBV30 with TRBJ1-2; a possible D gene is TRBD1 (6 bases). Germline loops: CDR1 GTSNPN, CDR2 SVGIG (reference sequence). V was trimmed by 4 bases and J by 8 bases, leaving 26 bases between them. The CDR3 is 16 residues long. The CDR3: CAWIGLSGTHKGGYTF. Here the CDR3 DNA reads TGTGCCTGGATTGGCTTATCCGGGACACACAAGGGAGGCTACACCTTC. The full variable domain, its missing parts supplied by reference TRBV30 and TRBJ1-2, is SQTIHQWPATLVQPVGSPLSLECTVEGTSNPNLYWYRQAAGRGLQLLFYSVGIGQISSEVPQNLSASRPQDRQFILSSKKLLLSDSGFYLCAWIGLSGTHKGGYTFGSGTRLTVV.

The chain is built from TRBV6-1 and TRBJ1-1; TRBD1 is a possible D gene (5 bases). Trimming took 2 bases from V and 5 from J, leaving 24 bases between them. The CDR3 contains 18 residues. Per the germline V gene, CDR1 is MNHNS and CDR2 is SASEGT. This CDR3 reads CASSEWGDPSRGRTEAFF. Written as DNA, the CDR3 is TGTGCCAGCAGTGAATGGGGGGATCCCTCTCGGGGTCGGACTGAAGCTTTCTTT.

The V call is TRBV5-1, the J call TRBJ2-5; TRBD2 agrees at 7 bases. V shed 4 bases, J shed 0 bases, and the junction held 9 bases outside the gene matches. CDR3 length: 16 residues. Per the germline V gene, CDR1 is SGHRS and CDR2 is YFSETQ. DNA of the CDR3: TGCGCCAGCAGCCCAACCCCGAGCGGGGACCAAGAGACCCAGTACTTC. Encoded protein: CASSPTPSGDQETQYF. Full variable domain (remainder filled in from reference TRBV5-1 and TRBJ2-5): KAGVTQTPRYLIKTRGQQVTLSCSPISGHRSVSWYQQTPGQGLQFLFEYFSETQRNKGNFPGRFSGRQFSNSRSEMNVSTLELGDSALYLCASSPTPSGDQETQYFGPGTRLLVL.

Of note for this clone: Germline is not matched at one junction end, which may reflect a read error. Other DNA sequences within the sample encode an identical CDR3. The CDR3 DNA follows: TGTGCCAGCAGCCTAACAGGGGGTTACGAGCAGTACTTC. Translating it yields CASSLTGGYEQYF. The chain employs TRBV7-3 and TRBJ2-7; 8 bases are shared with TRBD1. The length of the CDR3 is 13 residues. CDR1 is SGHTA, CDR2 FQGTGA, per germline.

CDR3 bases: TGTGCCAGCAGCTTGCAGCCGGGGACCTACGAGCAGTACTTC. Protein: CASSLQPGTYEQYF. The rearrangement joins TRBV7-3 to TRBJ2-7; maybe TRBD2 (5 bases). The ends were cut back, 3 bases at V and 2 bases at J, with 11 bases in the middle. CDR1 is SGHTA, CDR2 FQGTGA, per germline. The CDR3 totals 14 residues.

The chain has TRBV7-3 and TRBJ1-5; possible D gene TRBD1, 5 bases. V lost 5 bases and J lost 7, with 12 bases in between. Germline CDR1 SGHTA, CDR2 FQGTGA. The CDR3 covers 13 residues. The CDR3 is CASSPEAGQPQHF. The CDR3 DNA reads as TGTGCCAGCAGCCCGGAGGCAGGGCAGCCCCAGCATTTT.

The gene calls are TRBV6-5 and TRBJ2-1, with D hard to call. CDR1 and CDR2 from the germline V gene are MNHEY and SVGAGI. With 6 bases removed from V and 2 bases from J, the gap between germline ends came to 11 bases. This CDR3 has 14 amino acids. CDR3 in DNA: TGTGCCAGCAGACACCCGCGGACCTACAATGAGCAGTTCTTC. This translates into CASRHPRTYNEQFF.

The chain's CDR3 is CASSLVPRGSNTEAFF. The CDR3 DNA is TGTGCCAGCAGCTTAGTCCCCAGGGGGTCGAACACTGAAGCTTTCTTT. This chain uses TRBV7-9 with TRBJ1-1, with 7 positions matching TRBD1. Looked up from germline, CDR1 is SEHNR and CDR2 is FQNEAQ (reference sequence). The CDR3 has 16 residues. V was pared by 1 base and J by 1 base, with 6 bases of the junction left unmatched.

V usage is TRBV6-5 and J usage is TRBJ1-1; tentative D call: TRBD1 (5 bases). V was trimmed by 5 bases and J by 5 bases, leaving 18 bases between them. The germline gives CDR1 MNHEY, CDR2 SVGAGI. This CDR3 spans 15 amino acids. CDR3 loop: CASSQIGGYGTEAFF. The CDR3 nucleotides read TGTGCCAGCAGTCAGATCGGGGGGTACGGGACTGAAGCTTTCTTT.

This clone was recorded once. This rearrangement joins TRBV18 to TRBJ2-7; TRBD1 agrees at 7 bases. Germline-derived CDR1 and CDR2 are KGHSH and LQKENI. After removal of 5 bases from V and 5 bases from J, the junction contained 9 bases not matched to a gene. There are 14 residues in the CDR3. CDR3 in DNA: TGTGCCAGCTCATCAGAAACAGGGGTGCACGAGCAGTACTTC. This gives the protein CASSSETGVHEQYF.

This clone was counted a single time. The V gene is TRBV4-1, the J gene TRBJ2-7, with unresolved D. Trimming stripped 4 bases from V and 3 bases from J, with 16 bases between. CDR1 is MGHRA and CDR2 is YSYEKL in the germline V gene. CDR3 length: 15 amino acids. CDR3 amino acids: CASSRTSGIGYEQYF. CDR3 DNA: TGCGCCAGCAGCCGAACGAGTGGCATTGGCTACGAGCAGTACTTC.

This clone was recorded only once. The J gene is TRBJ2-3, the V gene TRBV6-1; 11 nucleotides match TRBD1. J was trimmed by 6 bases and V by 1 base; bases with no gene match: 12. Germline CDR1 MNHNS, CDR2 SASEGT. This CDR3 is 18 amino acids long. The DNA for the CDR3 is TGTGCCAGCAGTGAAGGCCCCCACGGACAGGGGGCAGGGGATACGCAGTATTTT. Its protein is CASSEGPHGQGAGDTQYF.

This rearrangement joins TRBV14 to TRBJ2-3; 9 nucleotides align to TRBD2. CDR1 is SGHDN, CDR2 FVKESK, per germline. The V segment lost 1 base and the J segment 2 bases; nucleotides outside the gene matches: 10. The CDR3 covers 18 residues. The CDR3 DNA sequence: TGTGCCAGCAGCCAAGGCCCCAGCGGGAGGAGGAACACAGATACGCAGTATTTT. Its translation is CASSQGPSGRRNTDTQYF. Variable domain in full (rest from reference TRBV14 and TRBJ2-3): EAGVTQFPSHSVIEKGQTVTLRCDPISGHDNLYWYRRVMGKEIKFLLHFVKESKQDESGMPNNRFLAERTGGTYSTLKVQPAELEDSGVYFCASSQGPSGRRNTDTQYFGPGTRLTVL.

The CDR3 region has the DNA TGTGCCAGCAGTTTTGCCAGGGCGAACACTGAAGCTTTCTTT. It codes for CASSFARANTEAFF. V gene TRBV27 combines with J gene TRBJ1-1, with D perhaps matching TRBD1 (5 bases). This CDR3 comprises 14 residues. Deletions cut 3 bases from V and 1 base from J, with 9 bases between. Germline V gene sequence: CDR1 MNHEY, CDR2 SMNVEV (reference sequence).

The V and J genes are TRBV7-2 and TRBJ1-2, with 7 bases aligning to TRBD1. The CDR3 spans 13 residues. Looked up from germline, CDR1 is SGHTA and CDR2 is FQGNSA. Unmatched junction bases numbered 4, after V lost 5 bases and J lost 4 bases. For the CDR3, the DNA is TGTGCCAGCAGCGCAGGGGGATTCTATGGCTACACCTTC. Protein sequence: CASSAGGFYGYTF.